The rows below give T cell receptor beta chains drawn from one sample of a study of T cell repertoires in cytomegalovirus infection. Their antigens are not known. One entry per CDR3 protein, called by TCRdb with MiXCR from the reads. The sample holds about 830,000 distinct CDR3 sequences, roughly 33% seen once. This specimen was cultured CD8+ T cells from PBMCs, taken from culture after CMV antigen stimulation. These receptor sequences come from a human donor in good health (CMV status not recorded). Some clones in this sample may be carry-over from other donors' samples. The CDR3 runs from the conserved cysteine through the conserved F or W. Each record gives: J gene, CDR3 length, D gene, V gene, clone size, CDR3 DNA, CDR3 protein. D genes are given only for firm matches. The size entry is marked missing in some rows and otherwise reads once, few, many or a size class.

>TRBJ1-1|12|-|TRBV6-2/TRBV6-3|few
TGTGCCAGCAGTTACGGGGGTGCCGGGTCTTTCTTT
CASSYGGAGSFF
>TRBJ2-3|15|-|TRBV7-6|few
TGTGCCAGCAGCTTAGTGGCAGGGGCCCAGGATACGCAGTATTTT
CASSLVAGAQDTQYF
>TRBJ2-4|10|-|TRBV6-1|few
TGTGCCAGCAGTGGGAACATTCAGTACTTC
CASSGNIQYF
>TRBJ2-7|17|TRBD2|TRBV4-2|-
TGTGCCAGCAGCCAACTCGGAGCGGGGGAGAGCTCCTACGAGCAGTACTTC
CASSQLGAGESSYEQYF
>TRBJ1-4|15|-|TRBV12-3/TRBV12-4|-
TGTGCCAGCAGTCCCCGGCAGTCAGCTAATGAAAAACTGTTTTTT
CASSPRQSANEKLFF
>TRBJ2-3|14|-|TRBV5-6|few
TGTGCCAGCAGCTACGGTAGACCTACAGATACGCAGTATTTT
CASSYGRPTDTQYF
>TRBJ2-1|15|TRBD2|TRBV28|few
TGTGCCAGCAGCATACTAGCGGGGGGGCAAAGTGAGCAGTTCTTC
CASSILAGGQSEQFF
>TRBJ1-4|17|-|TRBV6-1|-
TGTGCCAGCAGTGAAGCGCTCTGGGGGCGAGATAATGAAAAACTGTTTTTT
CASSEALWGRDNEKLFF
>TRBJ1-5|15|-|TRBV4-2|-
TGTGCCAGCAGCCAAGTGGCGAGGAGCAATCAGCCCCAGCATTTT
CASSQVARSNQPQHF
>TRBJ1-2|11|-|TRBV2|-
TGTGCCAGCAGAAGCTTCTATGGCTACACCTTC
CASRSFYGYTF
>TRBJ2-3|13|-|TRBV29-1|-
TGCAGCGTTGAGGGGGACCTCACAGATACGCAGTATTTT
CSVEGDLTDTQYF
>TRBJ2-7|12|-|TRBV2|-
TGTGCCAGCAGTGAATACGGCTACGAGCAGTACTTC
CASSEYGYEQYF
>TRBJ2-3|13|-|TRBV5-4|few
TGTGCCAGCAGCGCAAAGAGCACAGATACGCAGTATTTT
CASSAKSTDTQYF
>TRBJ2-3|16|-|TRBV5-6|few
TGTGCCAGCAGCTTGGAATGGAGGTACAGCACAGATACGCAGTATTTT
CASSLEWRYSTDTQYF
>TRBJ1-6|16|TRBD1|TRBV4-2|few
TGTGCCAGCAGCCTCTCCCGACAGGGGAGGAATTCACCCCTCCACTTT
CASSLSRQGRNSPLHF
>TRBJ1-3|16|-|TRBV7-8|few
TGTGCCAGCAGCTTAGTCGCGGGAGCCTCTGGAAACACCATATATTTT
CASSLVAGASGNTIYF
>TRBJ2-3|18|-|TRBV7-6|few
TGTGCCAGCAGCTCAAATAAATTGGGGCTAAGAACCACAGATACGCAGTATTTT
CASSSNKLGLRTTDTQYF
>TRBJ2-7|12|-|TRBV7-2|many
TGTGCCAGCAGCGTCGACTGGGCCGAGCAGTACTTC
CASSVDWAEQYF
>TRBJ2-3|18|TRBD2|TRBV6-6|-
TGTGCCAGCAGTCTCTCCGGGACTAGCGGGGCGCAACTGGATACGCAGTATTTT
CASSLSGTSGAQLDTQYF
>TRBJ2-2|17|-|TRBV7-9|few
TGTGCCAGCAGCATTAGCTCGGGACTCACTGACGCCGGGGAGCTGTTTTTT
CASSISSGLTDAGELFF
>TRBJ1-1|14|TRBD1|TRBV27|-
TGTGCCAGCAGTTTTCGAGGGGGCTTCACTGAAGCTTTCTTT
CASSFRGGFTEAFF
>TRBJ2-3|16|-|TRBV7-8|-
TGTGCCAGCAGCTTAGCCCCCCAGGGATTGGCAGATACGCAGTATTTT
CASSLAPQGLADTQYF
>TRBJ1-1|13|TRBD1|TRBV10-3|-
TGTGCCATCACCAAGGACGGTTCAGGGGGAGCTTTCTTT
CAITKDGSGGAFF
>TRBJ1-5|14|-|TRBV27|-
TGTGCCAGCAGTTTACAAGGGGTTAATCAGCCCCAGCATTTT
CASSLQGVNQPQHF
>TRBJ2-5|14|TRBD1|TRBV5-5|many
TGTGCCAGCAGCGCCGACAGGGCCGGGGAGACCCAGTACTTC
CASSADRAGETQYF
>TRBJ1-2|15|TRBD1|TRBV19|-
TGTGCCAGTAGTATAGTGGACAGGGGGCATGATGGCTACACCTTC
CASSIVDRGHDGYTF
>TRBJ2-3|17|TRBD2|TRBV6-1|few
TGTGCCAGCAGTGATCCCCCTCTAGCGGGGGGGGCAGATACGCAGTATTTT
CASSDPPLAGGADTQYF
>TRBJ2-3|15|TRBD1|TRBV4-1|few
TGCGCCAGCAGCCTACGGACAGGGAACACAGATACGCAGTATTTT
CASSLRTGNTDTQYF
>TRBJ2-1|15|TRBD2|TRBV6-2/TRBV6-3|many
TGTGCCAGCAGTCGGGGACTAGCGAACTACAATGAGCAGTTCTTC
CASSRGLANYNEQFF
>TRBJ2-3|15|-|TRBV28|-
TGTGCCAGCAGCCTAGGGTTAACTAGCACAGATACGCAGTATTTT
CASSLGLTSTDTQYF
>TRBJ2-2|15|-|TRBV7-2|few
TGTGCCAGCAGGCCCCTTCCCGCCGACACCGGGGAGCTGTTTTTT
CASRPLPADTGELFF
>TRBJ2-2|16|-|TRBV6-1|few
TGTGCCAGCAGTGAATCCTTTGTAGATTGGGCCGGGGAGCTGTTTTTT
CASSESFVDWAGELFF
>TRBJ2-1|16|TRBD2|TRBV7-9|-
TGTGCCAACAGGAAGCGTGGGACTAGCGGGGGCGATGAGCAGTTCTTC
CANRKRGTSGGDEQFF
>TRBJ2-7|13|-|TRBV24-1|-
TGTGCCACCAGTGATCATCAGGGGTACGAGCAGTACTTC
CATSDHQGYEQYF
>TRBJ1-6|16|TRBD1|TRBV11-2|once
TGTGCCAGCAGAGGACAGGGGAGCTTCTATAATTCACCCCTCCACTTT
CASRGQGSFYNSPLHF
>TRBJ2-5|11|-|TRBV6-1|few
TGTGCCAGTAGAGGGTTGATGACCCAGTACTTC
CASRGLMTQYF
>TRBJ2-7|13|TRBD1|TRBV2|-
TGTGCCACCCCCGGGACAGATCCCTACGAGCAGTACTTC
CATPGTDPYEQYF
>TRBJ1-6|16|-|TRBV19|once
TGTGCCAGTAGTGTTACGGGGGGGGGGGTGAATTCACCCCTCCACTTT
CASSVTGGGVNSPLHF
>TRBJ2-3|15|TRBD2|TRBV5-1|few
TGCGCCAGCAGCGGACTGACTAGCGGGGGAGATACGCAGTATTTT
CASSGLTSGGDTQYF
>TRBJ2-4|12|-|TRBV6-2/TRBV6-3|few
TGTGCCAGCGCCCGGGGGGCTGGCATTCAGTACTTC
CASARGAGIQYF
>TRBJ2-1|14|-|TRBV4-1|-
TGCGCCAGCAGCCAAGAAGCAACCTACAATGAGCAGTTCTTC
CASSQEATYNEQFF
>TRBJ2-1|15|-|TRBV28|many
TGTGCCAGCAGAAGGGCGGCTGCCTACTACAATGAGCAGTTCTTC
CASRRAAAYYNEQFF
>TRBJ2-2|13|-|TRBV27|few
TGTGCCAGCAGTTTTAAGGGGACCGGGGAGCTGTTTTTT
CASSFKGTGELFF
>TRBJ1-2|16|TRBD1|TRBV19|-
TGTGCCAGTAGTATAGTCCGGACAGGGCGAAGGAATGGCTACACCTTC
CASSIVRTGRRNGYTF
>TRBJ1-3|16|-|TRBV6-6|-
TGTGCCAGCAGTTACGGAGAGGTCCTCTCTGGAAACACCATATATTTT
CASSYGEVLSGNTIYF
>TRBJ1-2|15|-|TRBV7-6|many
TGTGCCAGCAGGGGCAGGGACAAAAACAACTATGGCTACACCTTC
CASRGRDKNNYGYTF
>TRBJ2-3|15|TRBD1|TRBV20-1|-
TGCAGTACGGGAGGGACAGGGGGCAATTCGGATACGCAGTATTTT
CSTGGTGGNSDTQYF
>TRBJ2-6|16|-|TRBV6-1|many
TGTGCCAGCAGTTATGACCGATTCTCTGGGGCCAACGTCCTGACTTTC
CASSYDRFSGANVLTF
>TRBJ1-6|14|TRBD1|TRBV5-1|-
TGCGCCAGCATGACCGGGACAGAAAATTCACCCCTCCACTTT
CASMTGTENSPLHF
>TRBJ1-4|14|-|TRBV13|few
TGTGCCAGCAGCTTAGGCCTGGGTCCGGGAAAACTGTTTTTT
CASSLGLGPGKLFF
>TRBJ2-1|17|-|TRBV3-1|-
TGTGCCAGCAGCCAAGTGGGGGACGGCAGCTCCTACAATGAGCAGTTCTTC
CASSQVGDGSSYNEQFF
>TRBJ1-6|14|-|TRBV10-3|-
TGTGCCATCAGTGAGTCGGGCTCTGTATCACCCCTCCACTTT
CAISESGSVSPLHF
>TRBJ1-2|13|-|TRBV2|-
TGTGCCAGCAGTGAAGTTTCGGGGGATGGCTACACCTTC
CASSEVSGDGYTF
>TRBJ1-6|17|-|TRBV23-1|few
TGCGCCAGCAGTCGCCATTTTGCCGGGCCCCATCGGTCACCCCTCCACTTT
CASSRHFAGPHRSPLHF
>TRBJ1-2|17|TRBD1|TRBV7-2|few
TGTGCCAGCAGCCCACCGGGACAGGAGTTTCTCCCCTATGGCTACACCTTC
CASSPPGQEFLPYGYTF
>TRBJ2-1|16|TRBD1|TRBV7-2|-
TGTGCCAGCACCCCCGTACAGGGGGCGCGGTACAATGAGCAGTTCTTC
CASTPVQGARYNEQFF
>TRBJ1-2|13|-|TRBV20-1|-
TGCAGTGCTAGAGGGGGGGCGGTCTCTGGCTACACCTTC
CSARGGAVSGYTF
>TRBJ2-1|11|-|TRBV6-1|many
TGTGCCAGCAGTCAGGGGTTTGAGCAGTTCTTC
CASSQGFEQFF
>TRBJ2-2|13|-|TRBV5-1|many
TGCGCCAGCCGCCCCCGTTTGGCCGGGGAGCTGTTTTTT
CASRPRLAGELFF